What follows are 16 T cell receptor beta chains derived from one specimen sequenced in a study of response to subunit inactivated influenza vaccine. From the RT-PCR reads, TCRdb called clonotypes with MiXCR, one entry per CDR3 protein. The data show hundreds of thousands of distinct CDR3 sequences, 18% seen once. The input for sequencing was PBMCs from blood, taken about 5 days after vaccination. The source is a man in his fifties or sixties who received an inactivated influenza vaccine.

Many counts were recorded for this clonotype. The chain joins TRBV12-3 or TRBV12-4 to TRBJ1-1; D is undetermined. The CDR3 covers 13 residues. V was cut by 7 bases and J by 3 bases, with 12 bases left in between. The CDR3 region is CASNPGRHTEAFF. The CDR3 region has the DNA TGTGCCAGCAATCCCGGCCGGCACACTGAAGCTTTCTTT.

V usage is TRBV27 and J usage is TRBJ2-2; 8 nucleotides match TRBD2. The CDR3 contains 16 residues. V dropped 5 bases and J dropped 5; count of bases not matched to a gene: 10. From germline, CDR1 is MNHEY and CDR2 SMNVEV (reference sequence). The CDR3 region has the DNA TGTGCCAGCAGTCCTCTGGCGGGAGGATCGACCGGGGAGCTGTTTTTT. It translates to CASSPLAGGSTGELFF.

The sample holds many counts of this clonotype. V usage is TRBV4-3 and J usage is TRBJ1-2, with D maybe TRBD1 (6 bases). CDR1 is LGHNA and CDR2 is YSLEER in the germline V gene. V lost 0 bases, J lost 4 bases, and 12 bases lay in between. The length of the CDR3 is 15 residues. The CDR3 coding sequence is TGCGCCAGCAGCCAAGATCAGGGGCGCGGCTATGGCTACACCTTC. Translated: CASSQDQGRGYGYTF.

The genes are TRBV7-9 and TRBJ2-7; perhaps TRBD1 as D (6 bases). Per the germline V gene, CDR1 is SEHNR and CDR2 is FQNEAQ (reference sequence). The CDR3 spans 16 residues. V gave up 5 bases and J gave up 2 bases, with 19 bases separating them. CDR3 amino acids: CASSPRDTQDTYEQYF. Here the CDR3 DNA reads TGTGCCAGCAGCCCCAGGGACACCCAGGACACCTACGAGCAGTACTTC.

This clonotype was observed many times. The CDR3 is CASSQVGASYEQYF. DNA of the CDR3: TGCGCCAGCAGCCAAGTCGGGGCCTCCTACGAGCAGTACTTC. The chain employs TRBV4-3 and TRBJ2-7; either TRBD1 or TRBD2 may supply D (5 bases each). The CDR3 consists of 14 residues. V was cut by 1 base and J by 0 bases, with 7 bases left in between. The germline gives CDR1 LGHNA, CDR2 YSLEER.

V is TRBV28 and J is TRBJ2-3; maybe TRBD1 (5 bases). The V end lost 5 bases, the J end lost 7 bases, and 10 bases lay between the germline ends. Germline V gene sequence: CDR1 MDHEN, CDR2 SYDVKM. This CDR3 has 12 amino acids. The CDR3 loop reads CASSRQSHTQYF. CDR3 coding DNA: TGTGCCAGCAGTCGACAGAGCCATACGCAGTATTTT. The full variable domain, in which reference TRBV28 and TRBJ2-3 provide the parts outside the CDR3, is DVKVTQSSRYLVKRTGEKVFLECVQDMDHENMFWYRQDPGLGLRLIYFSYDVKMKEKGDIPEGYSVSREKKERFSLILESASTNQTSMYLCASSRQSHTQYFGPGTRLTVL.

This chain joins TRBV5-5 and TRBJ2-3; no clear D gene. Trimming stripped 0 bases from V and 2 bases from J, with 7 bases between. The CDR3 is 14 residues long. Germline CDR1 and CDR2: SGHKS and YYEKEE (reference sequence). The CDR3 DNA is TGTGCCAGCAGCTTGGATCTAGTCACAGATACGCAGTATTTT. It specifies CASSLDLVTDTQYF.

This clonotype turned up a few times. The J gene is TRBJ1-1, the V gene TRBV10-2; D remains unclear. V shed 2 bases and J shed 5 bases, with 12 bases lying between them. The length of the CDR3 is 14 residues. The germline V gene encodes CDR1 WSHSY and CDR2 SAAADI. The CDR3 sequence is CASSEKTAGTEAFF. For the CDR3, the DNA is TGCGCCAGCAGTGAGAAAACGGCGGGGACTGAAGCTTTCTTT.

The chain carries TRBV12-3 or TRBV12-4 and TRBJ1-1, with 10 nucleotides matching TRBD1. The CDR3 covers 14 residues. The V and J ends lost 3 bases and 6 bases, in that order; junction bases with no gene match: 4. The CDR3: CASSFRDRGSEAFF. As DNA, the CDR3 is TGTGCCAGCAGTTTTCGGGACAGGGGCTCTGAAGCTTTCTTT.

This clonotype was counted a few times. This chain joins TRBV6-1 and TRBJ1-5; tentatively, D is TRBD1 (5 bases). This CDR3 is 13 amino acids long. Germline CDR1 is MNHNS and CDR2 is SASEGT. Trimming cost V 7 bases and J 4 bases, with 11 bases left between them. The CDR3 DNA is TGTGCCAGCACTACCAGGGAGAATCAGCCCCAGCATTTT. This gives the protein CASTTRENQPQHF.

V usage is TRBV5-6 and J usage is TRBJ2-7; 9 bases are a match to TRBD1. Trimming at V came to 4 bases and at J to 0 bases, leaving 5 bases not matched to a gene. Germline assignment: CDR1 SGHDT and CDR2 YYEEEE. The CDR3 is 15 residues long. In nucleotides, the CDR3 is TGTGCCAGCAGCAAGACAGGGGGGCTCTCCTACGAGCAGTACTTC. The encoded protein is CASSKTGGLSYEQYF.

Only a few counts were recorded for this clonotype. The rearrangement joins TRBV20-1 to TRBJ2-5; TRBD1 aligns across 9 bases. The trim removed 0 bases at V and 5 bases at J, leaving 4 bases unmatched. The germline CDR1 and CDR2 sequences are DFQATT and SNEGSKA (reference sequence). The CDR3 is 14 residues long. The CDR3 DNA reads as TGCAGTGCTAGAGACTTGACAGGGGGTGAGACCCAGTACTTC. Translated: CSARDLTGGETQYF.

This clonotype was recorded a few times. This chain connects TRBV5-1 to TRBJ2-3; D is perhaps TRBD2 (6 bases). The germline V gene has CDR1 SGHRS and CDR2 YFSETQ. The CDR3 sequence is 13 residues long. Trimming took 6 bases from V and 1 from J, leaving 9 bases between them. The CDR3 nucleotides read TGCGCCAGCACCGGGGGAGGCACAGATACGCAGTATTTT. Translating gives CASTGGGTDTQYF. The full variable domain, in which reference TRBV5-1 and TRBJ2-3 provide the parts outside the CDR3, is KAGVTQTPRYLIKTRGQQVTLSCSPISGHRSVSWYQQTPGQGLQFLFEYFSETQRNKGNFPGRFSGRQFSNSRSEMNVSTLELGDSALYLCASTGGGTDTQYFGPGTRLTVL.

This clonotype was seen a handful of times. The chain carries TRBV7-2 and TRBJ2-2, with 10 nucleotides matching TRBD1. This CDR3 has 16 amino acids. The V and J ends lost 2 bases and 7 bases, in that order; junction bases with no gene match: 7. Germline CDR1 SGHTA, CDR2 FQGNSA. The CDR3 DNA is TGTGCCAGCAGCTTACGACAGGGGGCTCGGGTCGGGGAGCTGTTTTTT. Its translation: CASSLRQGARVGELFF.

The chain uses TRBV3-1 and TRBJ1-4, with D hard to call. With 8 bases removed from V and 6 bases from J, the gap between germline ends came to 10 bases. In germline, CDR1 is LGHDT, CDR2 YNNKEL (reference sequence). The CDR3 is 12 residues long. This CDR3 reads CASGSQYEKLFF. CDR3 DNA sequence: TGTGCCAGCGGGAGTCAGTATGAAAAACTGTTTTTT. Full variable domain (missing parts from reference TRBV3-1 and TRBJ1-4): DTAVSQTPKYLVTQMGNDKSIKCEQNLGHDTMYWYKQDSKKFLKIMFSYNNKELIINETVPNRFSPKSPDKAHLNLHINSLELGDSAVYFCASGSQYEKLFFGSGTQLSVL.

This clonotype was detected only a few times. The chain has TRBV20-1 and TRBJ1-5, with D unresolved. Germline loops: CDR1 DFQATT, CDR2 SNEGSKA (reference sequence). The CDR3 totals 14 residues. Trimming removed 3 bases at V and 2 bases at J, with 11 bases between. This CDR3 reads CSASPTSGNQPQHF. The CDR3 nucleotides read TGCAGTGCTAGCCCAACCTCGGGCAATCAGCCCCAGCATTTT.